These 11 T cell receptor beta chains were sequenced from one sample in a study of blood T cell repertoires in COVID-19. Clones were sequenced by immunoSEQ multiplex PCR, and TCRdb holds only the in-frame ones, with some missing. The sample yields about 300,000 clones, approximately 84% seen once. Sequenced: peripheral blood. These receptors were collected from a human donor with COVID-19, enrolled during active disease. The donor label of this sample is uncertain.

The sample holds a few counts of this clone. This rearrangement joins TRBV12-3 or TRBV12-4 to TRBJ2-5; D gene ambiguous. This CDR3 spans 13 amino acids. V was clipped by 1 base and J by 5 bases, with 8 bases between them. As DNA, the CDR3 is TGTGCCAGCAGTTTAGGCAGCGCGGAGACCCAGTACTTC. It codes for CASSLGSAETQYF.

V and J are TRBV5-5 and TRBJ1-1; tentative D call: TRBD1 (6 bases). Trimming took 4 bases from V and 4 from J, leaving 17 bases between them. The CDR3 has 15 residues. The germline CDR1 and CDR2 sequences are SGHKS and YYEKEE (reference sequence). CDR3: CASSVLQGRVTEAFF. The CDR3 coding sequence is TGTGCCAGCAGCGTATTACAGGGAAGGGTCACTGAAGCTTTCTTT.

The V gene is TRBV7-2, the J gene TRBJ1-2; D is unclear. Per germline, CDR1 SGHTA and CDR2 FQGNSA. This CDR3 comprises 14 residues. Trimming left V 5 bases short and J 0 bases short, with 10 bases between. CDR3 loop: CASSPDRANYGYTF. The CDR3 DNA follows: TGTGCCAGCAGCCCAGACCGGGCTAACTATGGCTACACCTTC.

This chain uses TRBV9 with TRBJ1-2, with D tentatively TRBD1 (5 bases). Trimming shortened V by 4 bases and J by 1 base, and 17 bases separated the two germline ends. Germline CDR1 reads SGDLS; CDR2 reads YYNGEE. The CDR3 covers 16 residues. CDR3 loop: CASSRGAHEYNYGYTF. Written as DNA, the CDR3 is TGTGCCAGCAGCCGTGGGGCCCACGAGTATAACTATGGCTACACCTTC.

This clone was seen a few times. This rearrangement joins TRBV5-1 to TRBJ2-1, with D possibly being TRBD1 (9 bases). The ends were cut back, 4 bases at V and 6 bases at J, with 17 bases in the middle. The CDR3 totals 15 residues. Per the germline V gene, CDR1 is SGHRS and CDR2 is YFSETQ. The CDR3 DNA sequence: TGCGCCAGCAGCCGGGAGGGACAGGGCGTCAATGAGCAGTTCTTC. This codes for CASSREGQGVNEQFF.

The chain uses TRBV18 and TRBJ2-2, with 9 bases matching TRBD1. Germline V lookup: CDR1 KGHSH, CDR2 LQKENI. V dropped 6 bases and J dropped 6; count of bases not matched to a gene: 17. CDR3 length: 18 amino acids. The CDR3: CASSDRAPQGASPGELFF. The CDR3 nucleotides read TGTGCCAGCTCCGACCGGGCGCCACAGGGGGCCTCCCCCGGGGAGCTGTTTTTT.

The CDR3 spells CASAAGPVIGVEQYF. The CDR3 bases are TGTGCCAGCGCCGCGGGGCCCGTCATAGGAGTCGAGCAGTACTTC. The rearrangement links TRBV27 to TRBJ2-7; D may be TRBD2 (6 bases). This CDR3 is 15 amino acids long. The V and J ends lost 8 bases and 6 bases respectively, with 23 bases between them. CDR1 and CDR2 from the germline V gene are MNHEY and SMNVEV (reference sequence).

The chain combines TRBV18 with TRBJ1-2; a possible D gene is TRBD1 (5 bases). Per germline, CDR1 KGHSH and CDR2 LQKENI. V lost 3 bases to trimming and J lost 3 bases, with 17 bases between them. CDR3 length: 16 residues. The CDR3: CASSPNGREGDYGYTF. DNA of the CDR3: TGTGCCAGCTCACCCAATGGCAGGGAGGGAGACTATGGCTACACCTTC.

The chain joins TRBV5-4 to TRBJ2-2; 7 bases align to TRBD1. The CDR3 is made up of 18 amino acids. Germline CDR1 is SGHNT and CDR2 is YYREEE (reference sequence). The junction had 18 bases not matched to a gene; V was cut back by 4 bases and J by 6 bases. The CDR3 sequence: CASSGPPRTGQGSGELFF. CDR3 in DNA: TGTGCCAGCAGCGGCCCCCCCAGGACAGGCCAAGGGTCCGGGGAGCTGTTTTTT.

The rearrangement links TRBV5-6 to TRBJ2-7, with TRBD2 as a possible D gene (5 bases). This CDR3 spans 15 amino acids. CDR1 is SGHDT, CDR2 YYEEEE, per germline. Trimming took 0 bases from V and 0 from J, leaving 10 bases between them. The DNA for the CDR3 is TGTGCCAGCAGCTTGGCATTCGGGATCTCCTACGAGCAGTACTTC. Protein: CASSLAFGISYEQYF.

This chain uses TRBV30 with TRBJ2-7; possibly TRBD2 for D (5 bases). The CDR3 sequence is 12 residues long. The V end was cut by 3 bases, the J end by 2 bases, with 8 bases between. Looked up from germline, CDR1 is GTSNPN and CDR2 is SVGIG (reference sequence). The CDR3 loop is CAWSLRAYEQYF. The CDR3 DNA reads as TGTGCCTGGAGCTTGCGGGCCTACGAGCAGTACTTC.